This T cell receptor (beta chain) was documented in a study of T-cell reconstitution after alpha-beta-depleted transplantation in children. Study-wide findings and caveats: The authors attributed T-cell counts and diversity one year after transplant mostly to newly produced T cells. In patients about two months after transplant, alpha-beta T cells reportedly arose from several hundred expanded graft clones.

This clonotype was observed many times. Its antigen is undetermined. Unique molecular identifiers were used to barcode this TCRbeta library. Each CDR3 protein gets one entry after TCRdb re-called the PCR reads with MiXCR. The sample gives about 260,000 distinct CDR3 sequences, approximately 10% of which show up once; 20% to 30% is in the top ten. The CDR3 is 12 residues long. From germline, CDR1 is SGHRS and CDR2 YFSETQ. V gave up 5 bases and J gave up 5 bases; unmatched junction bases: 0. The source is a male patient aged 2-9 years who had a stem cell transplant for chronic granulomatous disease, so the T cells may come from the graft donor. V is TRBV5-1 and J is TRBJ2-5, with 10 bases identical to TRBD2. Source: peripheral blood, taken 180 days after TCRalphabeta/CD19-depleted stem cell transplant. The CDR3 DNA sequence: TGCGCCAGCAGAGCGGGAGGGGAGACCCAGTACTTC. Translated: CASRAGGETQYF.